The rows below give T cell receptor beta chains drawn from one sample of a study of identical twins. TCRdb used MiXCR to reprocess the 5' RACE reads, holding one entry per CDR3 protein. This repertoire shows fewer than 650,000 distinct CDR3 sequences, less than 9% found once; its top ten account for less than 2%. The sample was also linked to a second study, of yellow fever vaccine responses in identical twins.

The sample was PBMCs. Source of these receptors: a woman in her late teens or twenties in good health. Both conserved end residues are part of each CDR3. Each record gives: clone size, J gene, V gene, D gene, CDR3 protein, CDR3 DNA. D genes are given only for firm matches. Clone sizes are given selectively: once, few, many, or a class where the clone is expanded.

size: .
J: TRBJ2-5
V: TRBV18
D: .
CDR3: CASSQRRYQETQYF
DNA: TGTGCCAGCTCACAAAGAAGGTACCAAGAGACCCAGTACTTC

size: few
J: TRBJ2-7
V: TRBV18
D: .
CDR3: CASSPTGSSSYEQYF
DNA: TGTGCCAGCTCACCCACAGGGTCGAGCTCCTACGAGCAGTACTTC

size: .
J: TRBJ2-3
V: TRBV2
D: TRBD2
CDR3: CATQSGRAADTQYF
DNA: TGTGCCACTCAGAGCGGGAGGGCGGCAGATACGCAGTATTTT

size: many
J: TRBJ2-1
V: TRBV7-9
D: .
CDR3: CASSLALGGGAYNEQFF
DNA: TGTGCCAGCAGCTTAGCATTGGGAGGTGGCGCCTACAATGAGCAGTTCTTC

size: few
J: TRBJ2-1
V: TRBV11-2
D: .
CDR3: CASSLYDNSYNEQFF
DNA: TGTGCCAGCAGCTTATACGACAACTCCTACAATGAGCAGTTCTTC

size: many
J: TRBJ2-1
V: TRBV20-1
D: TRBD2
CDR3: CSAKLAGGRGEQFF
DNA: TGCAGTGCTAAACTAGCGGGAGGGCGGGGTGAGCAGTTCTTC

size: many
J: TRBJ2-1
V: TRBV14
D: .
CDR3: CASSQGSGYPYNEQFF
DNA: TGTGCCAGCAGCCAAGGGTCAGGGTATCCCTACAATGAGCAGTTCTTC

size: few
J: TRBJ2-7
V: TRBV7-8
D: TRBD2
CDR3: CASSPLLGGQPYEQYF
DNA: TGTGCCAGCAGCCCGCTACTGGGAGGGCAGCCCTACGAGCAGTACTTC

size: many
J: TRBJ2-5
V: TRBV7-2
D: TRBD1
CDR3: CASSQLGQGSETQYF
DNA: TGTGCCAGCAGCCAATTGGGACAGGGGTCGGAGACCCAGTACTTC

size: many
J: TRBJ1-4
V: TRBV12-3/TRBV12-4
D: .
CDR3: CASSSRGGDEKLFF
DNA: TGTGCCAGCAGCTCCCGAGGTGGAGATGAAAAACTGTTTTTT

size: .
J: TRBJ2-5
V: TRBV11-2
D: .
CDR3: CASSLDPPGRGQETQYF
DNA: TGTGCCAGCAGCTTAGATCCCCCCGGACGGGGGCAAGAGACCCAGTACTTC

size: .
J: TRBJ2-7
V: TRBV5-6
D: .
CDR3: CASSSGLIYEQYF
DNA: TGTGCCAGCAGCTCCGGACTCATCTACGAGCAGTACTTC

size: many
J: TRBJ1-2
V: TRBV6-1
D: .
CDR3: CASSPAGGGGYTF
DNA: TGTGCCAGCAGCCCGGCGGGGGGCGGTGGCTACACCTTC

size: few
J: TRBJ2-5
V: TRBV20-1
D: TRBD2
CDR3: CSALGEGQETQYF
DNA: TGCAGTGCTTTAGGGGAGGGACAAGAGACCCAGTACTTC

size: many
J: TRBJ2-3
V: TRBV11-2
D: TRBD2
CDR3: CASGGDSDTQYF
DNA: TGTGCCAGCGGGGGGGATTCAGATACGCAGTATTTT

size: few
J: TRBJ2-2
V: TRBV5-1
D: TRBD2
CDR3: CASRRAGGWAGELFF
DNA: TGCGCCAGCAGAAGAGCGGGAGGTTGGGCCGGGGAGCTGTTTTTT

size: many
J: TRBJ2-2
V: TRBV5-1
D: .
CDR3: CASSFAGQTGELFF
DNA: TGCGCCAGCAGCTTTGCGGGCCAGACCGGGGAGCTGTTTTTT

size: many
J: TRBJ2-2
V: TRBV10-3
D: .
CDR3: CVSGEGGTGELFF
DNA: TGTGTGTCGGGGGAAGGCGGCACCGGGGAGCTGTTTTTT

size: few
J: TRBJ2-3
V: TRBV11-2
D: .
CDR3: CASSLVGQIFTDTQYF
DNA: TGTGCCAGCAGCTTAGTAGGACAGATCTTCACAGATACGCAGTATTTT

size: many
J: TRBJ2-7
V: TRBV28
D: TRBD1
CDR3: CASSGTAYEQYF
DNA: TGTGCCAGCAGTGGGACAGCCTACGAGCAGTACTTC

size: .
J: TRBJ2-1
V: TRBV29-1
D: TRBD1
CDR3: CSVHRQGLVNEQFF
DNA: TGCAGCGTTCATCGACAGGGGTTAGTCAATGAGCAGTTCTTC

size: few
J: TRBJ2-2
V: TRBV10-1
D: TRBD2
CDR3: CASSPSLFSGETNTGELFF
DNA: TGCGCCAGCAGTCCGAGCCTCTTTAGCGGGGAGACGAACACCGGGGAGCTGTTTTTT

size: few
J: TRBJ2-1
V: TRBV20-1
D: TRBD1
CDR3: CSARDPGTGGSYNEQFF
DNA: TGCAGTGCTAGAGATCCCGGGACAGGGGGCTCCTACAATGAGCAGTTCTTC

size: few
J: TRBJ2-5
V: TRBV10-3
D: .
CDR3: CAISEDQVGAQETQYF
DNA: TGTGCCATCAGTGAGGATCAGGTCGGGGCTCAGGAGACCCAGTACTTC

size: .
J: TRBJ1-2
V: TRBV7-2
D: .
CDR3: CASSPPIVRGGGYTF
DNA: TGTGCCAGCAGCCCCCCAATTGTGAGGGGTGGAGGCTACACCTTC

size: few
J: TRBJ2-7
V: TRBV29-1
D: .
CDR3: CSVEVRYEQYF
DNA: TGCAGCGTTGAGGTTCGCTACGAGCAGTACTTC

size: few
J: TRBJ2-1
V: TRBV5-5
D: TRBD2
CDR3: CASSLSLAGPYNEQFF
DNA: TGTGCCAGCAGCCTATCACTAGCGGGACCCTACAATGAGCAGTTCTTC

size: many
J: TRBJ2-7
V: TRBV29-1
D: .
CDR3: CSVERQENYEQYF
DNA: TGCAGCGTTGAGCGACAGGAGAACTACGAGCAGTACTTC

size: .
J: TRBJ1-1
V: TRBV29-1
D: .
CDR3: CSVEVSGRMNTEAFF
DNA: TGCAGCGTAGAAGTATCGGGACGGATGAACACTGAAGCTTTCTTT

size: .
J: TRBJ1-2
V: TRBV12-3/TRBV12-4
D: .
CDR3: CASSFGGRAGYTF
DNA: TGTGCCAGCAGTTTTGGGGGGCGGGCAGGCTACACCTTC

size: few
J: TRBJ2-3
V: TRBV25-1
D: .
CDR3: CASSDLDTTSTDTQYF
DNA: TGTGCCAGCAGTGACCTGGATACCACCAGCACAGATACGCAGTATTTT

size: few
J: TRBJ2-5
V: TRBV4-1
D: .
CDR3: CASSQAGLWGTQYF
DNA: TGCGCCAGCAGCCAAGCGGGTTTGTGGGGAACCCAGTACTTC

size: .
J: TRBJ2-1
V: TRBV3-1
D: .
CDR3: CASSLPVGNEQFF
DNA: TGTGCCAGCAGCCTCCCGGTTGGGAATGAGCAGTTCTTC

size: many
J: TRBJ2-4
V: TRBV28
D: .
CDR3: CASSPIFQNIQYF
DNA: TGTGCCAGCAGCCCTATCTTTCAAAACATTCAGTACTTC

size: many
J: TRBJ2-3
V: TRBV5-1
D: TRBD1
CDR3: CASSPNRGERTDTQYF
DNA: TGCGCCAGCAGTCCAAACAGGGGGGAACGCACAGATACGCAGTATTTT

size: .
J: TRBJ1-1
V: TRBV28
D: .
CDR3: CASSLGGENWWTEAFF
DNA: TGTGCCAGCAGTTTAGGAGGGGAAAACTGGTGGACTGAAGCTTTCTTT

size: few
J: TRBJ2-1
V: TRBV18
D: TRBD2
CDR3: CASSPRRTSGTHNEQFF
DNA: TGTGCCAGCTCACCCCGGAGGACTAGCGGAACACACAATGAGCAGTTCTTC

size: .
J: TRBJ2-1
V: TRBV24-1
D: .
CDR3: CATRKGMDNEQFF
DNA: TGTGCCACCAGGAAGGGGATGGACAATGAGCAGTTCTTC

size: .
J: TRBJ2-7
V: TRBV24-1
D: .
CDR3: CATSDFPDSYEQYF
DNA: TGTGCCACCAGTGATTTCCCTGATTCCTACGAGCAGTACTTC

size: many
J: TRBJ2-1
V: TRBV28
D: .
CDR3: CASSYSSGSTYNEQFF
DNA: TGTGCCAGCAGTTACTCGTCGGGGTCCACCTACAATGAGCAGTTCTTC

size: few
J: TRBJ2-5
V: TRBV20-1
D: .
CDR3: CSARGGSRQETQYF
DNA: TGCAGTGCTAGAGGGGGAAGTCGACAAGAGACCCAGTACTTC